The present TCR beta chain was sequenced within a study of T-cell reconstitution after alpha-beta-depleted transplantation in children. Preparation of the TCRbeta library involved a method that used unique molecular identifiers. TCRdb ran MiXCR on the PCR reads and lists one entry per CDR3 protein. The sample shows 400,000 to 500,000 distinct CDR3 sequences, around 9.9% of them seen only once. CDR3 length: 17 residues. CDR1 and CDR2 from the germline V gene are ENHRY and SYGVKD. V lost 2 bases to trimming and J lost 4 bases; unmatched junction nucleotides: 7. Sequences were derived from PBMCs from the stem cell graft donor, sampled from the stem cell graft. V gene TRBV10-3 combines with J gene TRBJ2-5; 13 bases match TRBD2. This TCR was sampled from a human donor who donated a stem cell graft to a child with acute myeloid leukemia. CDR3 residues: CAISEAGTSGMGETQYF. The CDR3 DNA follows: TGTGCCATCAGTGAGGCCGGGACTAGCGGGATGGGAGAGACCCAGTACTTC.